This T cell receptor beta chain was identified during a study of blood T cell repertoires in COVID-19. The method was immunoSEQ multiplex PCR; TCRdb's version includes in-frame clones alone and lacks a portion of them. This table has 270,000 or so clones, roughly nine tenths appearing once. A word on this clone: Other DNA sequences in this specimen translate into the identical CDR3.

Participants spanned ages roughly 18 to 90 years and resided in roughly 22 US areas. All recovered Cohort 3 donors got two negative PCRs, got clearance, or saw symptom resolution. The CDR3 contains 13 residues. Trimming removed 3 bases at V and 4 bases at J, with 6 bases between. The germline CDR1 and CDR2 sequences are SGHAT and FQNNGV. This TCR came from a woman between 18 and 30 years old who had recovered from COVID-19. The chain joins TRBV11-2 to TRBJ2-2; no firm D call. Sequencing used PBMCs or T cells enriched from blood (not recorded which). The CDR3 loop is CASSLTGTGELFF. In DNA form, the CDR3 reads TGTGCCAGCAGCTTGACGGGCACCGGGGAGCTGTTTTTT.